The clone carrying this TCR beta chain showed up just a few times. Genomic DNA came from blood conventional CD4+ T cells gated CD25-low CD127-high. These data belong to a study of regulatory and conventional T cells in RAG deficiency. Only in-frame clones appear in the TCRdb table, and some are missing; sequencing was by immunoSEQ multiplex PCR. Of roughly 45,000 clones in the sample, about 90% were seen once. This CDR3 has 14 residues. Germline V gene lookup returns CDR1 SGHTA and CDR2 FQGNSA. The trim removed 4 bases at V and 12 bases at J, leaving 9 bases unmatched. These data were likewise used in another study, on regulatory T cells. That work contributes: The primer mix had 52 TRBV and 13 TRBJ primers.

This clonotype originated in a human donor in good health. The sample comprised CD4+ effector T cells sorted from blood. The J gene is TRBJ2-1, the V gene TRBV7-2, with 10 bases aligning to TRBD2. CDR3 sequence (DNA): TGTGCCAGCAGCTCAGCGGGAGGGACGAGGGGGCAGTTCTTC. Residues: CASSSAGGTRGQFF.